This TCR beta chain was captured in a study of shared clonotypes between healthy human individuals. Trimming removed 6 bases from V and 2 bases from J; junction bases left unmatched: 6. CDR1 is SNHLY and CDR2 is FYNNEI in the germline V gene. The CDR3 has 15 amino acids. TCRdb keeps only in-frame clones here, not all; method: immunoSEQ multiplex PCR. The profile covers over a million clones, with about 80% appearing a single time and 0.5% to 0.6% taken by the ten largest. The chain employs TRBV2 and TRBJ2-7; 11 bases align to TRBD2. The sample consisted of memory CD4+ T cells from PBMCs. Subset reported: CD45RA-negative fraction. The sequence was obtained from a man aged 18 to 29 in good health. Some clones in this sample may be carry-over from other donors' samples. The CDR3 is CASRSSTSGAYEQYF. The CDR3, as DNA: TGTGCCAGCAGAAGTTCGACTAGCGGGGCCTACGAGCAGTACTTC.